A single T cell receptor beta chain is shown here with its context. Its antigen is still unknown. The CDR3 has 15 amino acids. The J segment lost 2 bases and the V segment lost 4 bases, leaving 8 bases of the junction unmatched. Germline lookup yields CDR1 LGHDT and CDR2 YNNKEL (reference sequence). This sample is drawn from a study of T cell responses to AZD1222 COVID-19 vaccine. General study points: Clonal diversity may have been underestimated, and the donors were mostly white British, with more females than males. Spike-specific TCR breadth and depth rose after two AZD1222 doses. Just six AZD1222 recipients were seropositive at baseline. Targets within unmutated variant regions were reportedly found for nearly half of spike-specific TCRs.

Only in-frame clones appear in the TCRdb table, and some are missing; sequencing was by immunoSEQ multiplex PCR. Here the sample spans about 140,000 clones, less than 95% being singletons. The receptor's source is an adult who received the MenACWY meningococcal vaccine as a control. This sample comprised peripheral blood, obtained 28 days after the second dose of the MenACWY control vaccine. The chain links TRBV3-1 (or the pseudogene TRBV3-2) to TRBJ2-7; TRBD1 aligns across 7 bases. In DNA form, the CDR3 reads TGTGCCAGCAGCCGGGGACAGTCAGTCACCTACGAGCAGTACTTC. It encodes CASSRGQSVTYEQYF.